The 15 T cell receptor beta chains below were found in one sample sequenced in a study of molecular identifiers for immune sequencing clone quantification. TCRdb recomputed calls from the PCR reads with MiXCR, one row per CDR3 protein. The repertoire holds a few hundred thousand distinct CDR3 sequences, with 20% to 25% as singletons. The sequencing input was naive CD8+ T cells from blood, with Jurkat cell RNA spiked in. Subset given: FACS-sorted CD8+CD4-CCR7+CD45RA+ naive T cells. The receptors here all came from a human donor in good health. Some libraries in this study had Jurkat cell RNA spiked in.

This clonotype was recorded a few times. The CDR3 loop is CASSQIGNMGVRSYNEQFF. The CDR3 coding sequence is TGCGCCAGCAGCCAAATCGGGAACATGGGGGTTCGGTCCTACAATGAGCAGTTCTTC. The chain has TRBV5-1 and TRBJ2-1; D is possibly TRBD1 or TRBD2 (5 bases each). Between the trimmed V and J ends, which lost 4 bases and 1 base, there was a span of 24 bases. From germline, CDR1 is SGHRS and CDR2 YFSETQ. The CDR3 runs 19 residues.

The CDR3: CASSWGKNTEAFF. CDR3 DNA sequence: TGTGCCAGCTCTTGGGGTAAGAACACTGAAGCTTTCTTT. This sequence joins TRBV2 and TRBJ1-1; unclear D gene. Trimming left V 8 bases short and J 1 base short, with 11 bases between. Germline CDR1 is SNHLY and CDR2 is FYNNEI. The CDR3 extends over 13 amino acids.

About this clonotype itself: Being one base from a much bigger clone, this may be a read error. This CDR3 reads CASSRGSSYNEQFF. CDR3 nucleotide sequence: TGTGCCAGCAGCAGGGGTAGTTCCTACAATGAGCAGTTCTTC. V gene TRBV7-2 combines with J gene TRBJ2-1; D is perhaps TRBD1 (5 bases). The CDR3 is 14 amino acids. Germline lookup yields CDR1 SGHTA and CDR2 FQGNSA. Trimming removed 5 bases from V and 1 base from J, with 9 bases in between.

Ten or more counts support this clonotype. V usage is TRBV29-1 and J usage is TRBJ1-1, with 11 bases matching TRBD1. The trim removed 5 bases at V and 4 bases at J, leaving 12 bases unmatched. Germline V gives CDR1 SQVTM, CDR2 ANQGSEA. This CDR3 spans 16 amino acids. CDR3 loop: CSVSGTGGQRGTEAFF. For the CDR3, the DNA is TGCAGCGTTTCTGGGACAGGGGGTCAACGAGGCACTGAAGCTTTCTTT.

The V and J genes are TRBV25-1 and TRBJ2-1, with TRBD1 as a possible D gene (6 bases). Germline V gene sequence: CDR1 MGHDK, CDR2 SYGVNS. The CDR3 sequence is 13 residues long. V shed 11 bases and J shed 1 base, with 12 bases lying between them. The CDR3 region has the DNA TGTGCCGCAGGGGCAGGGTCCTACAATGAGCAGTTCTTC. It translates to CAAGAGSYNEQFF.

The chain joins TRBV6-1 to TRBJ1-5; D uncertain. The CDR3 is 16 amino acids. Between the trimmed V and J ends, which lost 1 base and 5 bases, there was a span of 15 bases. Germline CDR1 and CDR2: MNHNS and SASEGT. Written as DNA, the CDR3 is TGTGCCAGCAGTGAAGTACTGGGTTTCCTGGATCAGCCCCAGCATTTT. Its protein product is CASSEVLGFLDQPQHF.

A remark on this clonotype: With a much larger clone just one base away, this may be a read error. The rearrangement links TRBV20-1 to TRBJ2-7; D possibly corresponds to TRBD1 (6 bases). V lost 5 bases, J lost 0 bases, and 17 bases lay in between. Germline CDR1 DFQATT, CDR2 SNEGSKA (reference sequence). The CDR3 consists of 15 residues. CDR3 residues: CSADSGDFTSYEQYF. CDR3 DNA: TGCAGTGCTGACTCAGGGGATTTCACCTCCTACGAGCAGTACTTC.

This clonotype has at least ten counts. The V call is TRBV6-1, the J call TRBJ2-5; 10 bases are a match to TRBD2. The CDR3 contains 16 residues. The germline V gene encodes CDR1 MNHNS and CDR2 SASEGT. V lost 5 bases and J lost 4; bases outside the gene matches: 10. In nucleotides, the CDR3 is TGTGCCAGCAGTCTTTCCCAGCGGGAGGGCCGAGAGACCCAGTACTTC. Its translation: CASSLSQREGRETQYF.

This clonotype has just a few counts. V and J are TRBV29-1 and TRBJ2-1; unclear D gene. Looked up from germline, CDR1 is SQVTM and CDR2 is ANQGSEA. V shed 4 bases and J shed 4 bases, with 8 bases lying between them. This CDR3 region has 12 residues. DNA of the CDR3: TGCAGCGTTGGACGTACTTACAATGAGCAGTTCTTC. It specifies CSVGRTYNEQFF.

This sequence joins TRBV4-2 and TRBJ2-1; D gene uncertain. The germline CDR1 and CDR2 sequences are LGHNA and YNFKEQ. Trimming took 0 bases from V and 3 from J, leaving 6 bases between them. This CDR3 spans 14 amino acids. The CDR3 DNA is TGTGCCAGCAGCCAAGATACCCTCTACAATGAGCAGTTCTTC. Protein product: CASSQDTLYNEQFF.

Concerning this clonotype itself: One base away lies a much larger clone, so this may be a sequencing read error. CDR3 bases: TGTGCCAACAGTTTGCGACAAGAGACCCAGTACTTC. Translating it yields CANSLRQETQYF. The chain employs TRBV2 and TRBJ2-5; D gene uncertain. Germline V lookup: CDR1 SNHLY, CDR2 FYNNEI. The CDR3 covers 12 residues.

This clonotype was seen more than once but under ten times. This may arise from a read error, as a much more abundant clone is one base away. The chain combines TRBV4-3 with TRBJ2-5; 13 nucleotides align to TRBD2. The CDR3 spans 16 residues. Trimming at V came to 4 bases and at J to 2 bases, leaving 4 bases not matched to a gene. Germline lookup yields CDR1 LGHNA and CDR2 YSLEER. For the CDR3, the DNA is TGCGCCAGCAGCCCGGGACTAGCGGGGTCACAAGAGACCCAGTACTTC. Translating gives CASSPGLAGSQETQYF.

This clonotype was seen many times. The chain couples TRBV12-5 to TRBJ1-1, with a weak D call TRBD1 (5 bases). Germline V gene sequence: CDR1 LGHNT, CDR2 FRNRAP. V lost 4 bases, J lost 8 bases, and 14 bases lay in between. CDR3 size: 13 residues. In nucleotides, the CDR3 is TGTGCTAGTGGTTACATGGGGGTCTCAGAAGCTTTCTTT. Its translation: CASGYMGVSEAFF.

The rearrangement links TRBV14 to TRBJ2-2; D ambiguous. Trimming removed 3 bases at V and 3 bases at J, with 8 bases between. The CDR3 is made up of 14 amino acids. CDR1 and CDR2 (germline): SGHDN, FVKESK. The CDR3 reads CASSHPRYTGELFF. The DNA for the CDR3 is TGTGCCAGCAGCCACCCCAGGTACACCGGGGAGCTGTTTTTT.

In this sample, this clonotype turned up many times. The DNA of the CDR3 is TGCAGCGTTGAGACAGGGGAGAGCAATCAGCCCCAGCATTTT. Its protein is CSVETGESNQPQHF. The chain links TRBV29-1 to TRBJ1-5, with TRBD1 identical over 8 bases. The J segment lost 1 base and the V segment lost 3 bases, leaving 2 bases of the junction unmatched. The germline V gene encodes CDR1 SQVTM and CDR2 ANQGSEA. CDR3 length: 14 amino acids.